One sample yielded the 8 T cell receptor beta chains listed below, sequenced in a study of blood T cell repertoires in COVID-19. Assay used: immunoSEQ multiplex PCR; TCRdb lists only in-frame clones, some missing. This repertoire shows 150,000 to 180,000 clones, roughly 85% found once; its top ten account for around 8%. Sample: peripheral blood. The receptors come from an older woman with COVID-19, enrolled during active disease.

This chain uses TRBV6-1 with TRBJ2-1, with 7 positions matching TRBD1. The CDR3 contains 16 residues. Germline values: CDR1 MNHNS, CDR2 SASEGT. J lost 8 bases, V lost 1 base, and 11 bases had no gene match. CDR3: CASSEEATGPLDEQFF. In nucleotides, the CDR3 is TGTGCCAGCAGTGAAGAAGCGACAGGGCCGTTGGATGAGCAGTTCTTC.

This clone was counted a single time. The chain joins TRBV5-1 to TRBJ1-1; a possible D gene is TRBD1 (6 bases). CDR3 length: 14 residues. Germline lookup yields CDR1 SGHRS and CDR2 YFSETQ. Trimming left V 1 base short and J 4 bases short, with 11 bases between. The CDR3 sequence: CASSLQGPGTEAFF. The CDR3 coding sequence is TGCGCCAGCAGCTTGCAGGGGCCGGGCACTGAAGCTTTCTTT. Based on the CDR3 plus reference TRBV5-1 and TRBJ1-1, the full variable domain is KAGVTQTPRYLIKTRGQQVTLSCSPISGHRSVSWYQQTPGQGLQFLFEYFSETQRNKGNFPGRFSGRQFSNSRSEMNVSTLELGDSALYLCASSLQGPGTEAFFGQGTRLTVV.

V gene TRBV3-1 (or the pseudogene TRBV3-2) combines with J gene TRBJ1-6, with 11 bases lining up with TRBD1. Germline-derived CDR1 and CDR2 are LGHDT and YNNKEL (reference sequence). V lost 1 base, J lost 10 bases, and 3 bases stayed unmatched. This CDR3 spans 15 amino acids. The CDR3 DNA is TGTGCCAGCAGCCAAGCCGGGACAGGGGGGTCACCCCTCCACTTT. Translating gives CASSQAGTGGSPLHF.

The chain has TRBV5-8 and TRBJ1-6; 8 nucleotides match TRBD1. CDR3 length: 14 residues. Trimming at V came to 0 bases and at J to 10 bases, leaving 3 bases not matched to a gene. From germline, CDR1 is SGHTS and CDR2 YDEGEE. DNA of the CDR3: TGTGCCAGCAGCTTGGAACAGGGGGTCTCACCCCTCCACTTT. This codes for CASSLEQGVSPLHF.

This chain joins TRBV25-1 and TRBJ1-5; 7 bases line up with TRBD1. This CDR3 is built from 14 residues. Per the germline V gene, CDR1 is MGHDK and CDR2 is SYGVNS. Trimming at V came to 4 bases and at J to 4 bases, leaving 4 bases not matched to a gene. CDR3 in DNA: TGTGCCAGCAGTGGGGGGACAGAAAATCAGCCCCAGCATTTT. It specifies CASSGGTENQPQHF.

V usage is TRBV29-1 and J usage is TRBJ1-4; the D is unclear. CDR3 length equals 14 residues. V lost 4 bases and J lost 8, with 17 bases in between. Germline V lookup: CDR1 SQVTM, CDR2 ANQGSEA. CDR3 sequence (DNA): TGCAGCGTTGGGTTCGGAGGTTTTGGAGAAAAACTGTTTTTT. It codes for CSVGFGGFGEKLFF.

The chain joins TRBV7-8 to TRBJ2-7; 10 bases match TRBD2. Germline trimming cut 0 bases from V and 11 bases from J; bases unmatched to any gene: 7. This CDR3 is 14 amino acids long. The germline V gene has CDR1 SGHVS and CDR2 FQNEAQ. CDR3 sequence: CASSLAGLAVYKYF. CDR3 coding DNA: TGTGCCAGCAGCTTAGCTGGACTAGCGGTTTATAAGTACTTC.

The rearrangement joins TRBV6-5 to TRBJ1-3, with 9 bases identical to TRBD1. V dropped 8 bases and J dropped 1; count of bases not matched to a gene: 6. This CDR3 region has 15 residues. CDR1 and CDR2 from the germline V gene are MNHEY and SVGAGI. The CDR3, as DNA: TGTGCCAGCTCTTGGGACAGGGCATCTGGAAACACCATATATTTT. Amino acids: CASSWDRASGNTIYF.